This is a list of T cell receptor beta chains from one sample in a study of vaccination and CD4 T cells after COVID-19. One entry per CDR3 protein, called by TCRdb with MiXCR from the PCR reads. The table includes about 7,100 distinct CDR3 sequences, around 65% detected once. Antigens for these TCRs are unknown. Sequenced input: CD4+ T cells from blood, cultured in vitro. These receptors originate from a human donor who had recovered from COVID-19. CDR3s leave out the opening cysteine and the closing phenylalanine or tryptophan.

V | CDR3
TRBV7-8 | ASSPSQAGEAF
TRBV20-1 | SARVSTFEKLF
TRBV15 | ATSRLAEETQY
TRBV5-1 | ASSLDPASETQY
TRBV7-2 | ASSLRVYTWVAF
TRBV5-1 | ASSLSTRGLETQY
TRBV18 | ASSLQTASRVETQY
TRBV10-3 | AIPGQGSKGANVLT
TRBV6-1 | ASSGRAGTLPNYGYT
TRBV4-3 | ASSQGPTGGNYGYT
TRBV5-4 | ASSLISGNTDTQY
TRBV20-1 | SESFFGASYNSPLH
TRBV11-2 | ASRPRNSAGELF
TRBV27 | ASSFSQLNTEAF
TRBV11-3 | ASSLGGSDTQY
TRBV25-1 | ASSEFYRDHEQY
TRBV11-2 | ASSPLGTNYGYT
TRBV7-2 | ASSLVGLRTDTQY
TRBV6-1 | ASSEVGYGGYT
TRBV2 | ASSEGARGLRNSPLH
TRBV5-1 | ASETGQANTEAF
TRBV12-3/TRBV12-4 | ASSLGLAGANEQF
TRBV10-3 | AISGQGLDYGYT
TRBV7-3 | ANHRTENTEAF
TRBV7-2 | ASSPDTEQF
TRBV20-1 | SARDRAGWAGAQETQY
TRBV10-3 | AIRQGGPYGYT